Sequencing of this T cell receptor (beta chain) was carried out in a study of blood T cell repertoires in COVID-19. At the level of the study: T cells, B-cell-depleted T cells, or PBMCs provided the cDNA or gDNA that served as material.

The germline V gene encodes CDR1 GTSNPN and CDR2 SVGIG (reference sequence). Trimming stripped 5 bases from V and 2 bases from J, with 9 bases between. This CDR3 has 13 residues. Which cohort a participant joined came from the clinical history participants gave. Repertoires were generated with immunoSEQ multiplex PCR, while TCRdb's copy carries only in-frame clones and drops some. This table has about 250,000 clones, 70% to 90% appearing once. The origin of this receptor is a man between 40 and 49 years old who had recovered from COVID-19. Specimen: PBMCs or T cells enriched from blood (not recorded which). The chain combines TRBV30 with TRBJ2-2; no clear D. CDR3 coding DNA: TGTGCCTGGGAACAGCAAAACACCGGGGAGCTGTTTTTT. This gives the protein CAWEQQNTGELFF.